These 19 T cell receptor beta chains originate from one sample sequenced in a study of OX40 agonist ivuxolimab in advanced cancers. Repertoires were generated with immunoSEQ multiplex PCR, while TCRdb's copy carries only in-frame clones and drops some. The repertoire holds some 83,000 clones, with roughly 84% as singletons. Sample: CD4+ or CD8+ T cells sorted from blood, taken in a trial of the OX40 agonist ivuxolimab. These receptors were collected from an adult with an advanced solid tumor such as melanoma, head and neck, liver or kidney cancer.

This rearrangement joins TRBV5-4 to TRBJ2-1; maybe TRBD2 (5 bases). In germline, CDR1 is SGHNT, CDR2 YYREEE (reference sequence). V dropped 2 bases and J dropped 6 bases, with 9 bases sitting between them. The CDR3 loop spans 13 amino acids. CDR3 nucleotide sequence: TGTGCCAGCAGCTTAGGGAGCTTCAATGAGCAGTTCTTC. It specifies CASSLGSFNEQFF.

A remark on this clone: Other DNA sequences in this specimen translate into the identical CDR3. The gene calls are TRBV18 and TRBJ2-1; 12 bases align to TRBD2. The CDR3 spans 15 residues. Trimming took 3 bases from V and 7 from J; bases not matched to a gene: 4. Germline V CDR1 and CDR2: KGHSH, LQKENI. CDR3 sequence (DNA): TGTGCCAGCTCACCGGGACTAGCGGGTGGAAATGAGCAGTTCTTC. This sequence encodes CASSPGLAGGNEQFF.

V and J are TRBV18 and TRBJ1-5; TRBD1 aligns across 8 bases. Germline V CDR1 and CDR2: KGHSH, LQKENI. Trimming at V came to 4 bases and at J to 7 bases, leaving 3 bases not matched to a gene. The CDR3 length is 13 residues. The CDR3 nucleotides read TGTGCCAGCTCACGACAGGGGTACCAGCCCCAGCATTTT. Amino acids: CASSRQGYQPQHF.

Here the CDR3 DNA reads TGCGCCAGCAGCCCGGGACGGTCAGTAGGAGATACGCAGTATTTT. Translation gives CASSPGRSVGDTQYF. V is TRBV5-1 and J is TRBJ2-3; D is possibly TRBD1 or TRBD2 (5 bases each). This CDR3 spans 15 amino acids. CDR1 is SGHRS and CDR2 is YFSETQ in the germline V gene. V was trimmed by 4 bases and J by 5 bases, leaving 17 bases between them.

The chain links TRBV5-4 to TRBJ1-2, with 8 bases aligning to TRBD1. Per the germline V gene, CDR1 is SGHNT and CDR2 is YYREEE (reference sequence). CDR3 length: 14 residues. V shed 6 bases, J shed 8 bases, and the junction held 12 bases outside the gene matches. CDR3: CASTQTLGQEGYTF. The CDR3 region has the DNA TGTGCCAGCACCCAAACCTTGGGACAGGAAGGCTACACCTTC.

This rearrangement joins TRBV21-1 to TRBJ2-2; TRBD1 is taken as the D call from the table, unchecked against the DNA. TRBV21-1 is assigned pseudogene status. This CDR3 contains 19 residues. CDR3 DNA sequence: TGTGCCAGCAAGCTCCCCCCCAGGGGTTTTGATGGGAACACCGGGGAGCTGTTTTTT. Protein product: CASKLPPRGFDGNTGELFF.

This sequence joins TRBV6-1 and TRBJ1-3; D is undetermined. V lost 4 bases and J lost 2, with 12 bases in between. This CDR3 spans 15 amino acids. Germline V gives CDR1 MNHNS, CDR2 SASEGT. The CDR3 DNA sequence: TGTGCCAGCAGTGCTACCAAGGTAACTGGAAACACCATATATTTT. Translating it yields CASSATKVTGNTIYF.

The genes are TRBV11-3 and TRBJ1-1, with D possibly TRBD1 on 6 matching bases. CDR1 is SGHNT, CDR2 YENEEA, per germline. The CDR3 sequence is 15 residues long. V was shortened by 5 bases and J by 5 bases, with 18 bases between the two germline ends. Here the CDR3 reads CASSPREGGTTEAFF. CDR3 DNA sequence: TGTGCCAGCAGCCCCAGAGAAGGGGGGACGACTGAAGCTTTCTTT.

The rearrangement joins TRBV6-5 to TRBJ2-1, with D tentatively TRBD2 (5 bases). Germline V gene lookup returns CDR1 MNHEY and CDR2 SVGAGI. This CDR3 is 14 amino acids long. V was cut by 5 bases and J by 2 bases, with 10 bases left in between. The CDR3 DNA reads TGTGCCAGCAGTGCGATGGGAGCCTACAATGAGCAGTTCTTC. It is translated as CASSAMGAYNEQFF.

This clone was observed a single time. The V and J genes are TRBV11-3 and TRBJ1-3, with 7 bases identical to TRBD1. Per germline, CDR1 SGHNT and CDR2 YENEEA. Trimming removed 5 bases from V and 0 bases from J; junction bases left unmatched: 16. CDR3 length: 19 residues. In DNA, the CDR3 is TGTGCCAGCAGCACCGGGGGCTACGGGACAGCCGGCTCTGGAAACACCATATATTTT. Protein product: CASSTGGYGTAGSGNTIYF.

This chain links TRBV7-2 with TRBJ2-7, with D tentatively TRBD1 (6 bases). This CDR3 comprises 14 residues. Germline lookup yields CDR1 SGHTA and CDR2 FQGNSA. Trimming took 1 base from V and 2 from J, leaving 9 bases between them. The CDR3 DNA reads as TGTGCCAGCAGCTTAGTACAGGGAACCTACGAGCAGTACTTC. Its translation: CASSLVQGTYEQYF.

This clone was counted between two and nine times. The chain combines TRBV2 with TRBJ1-4, with TRBD1 identical over 7 bases. V trimming: 7 bases; J trimming: 4 bases; junction bases outside the gene matches: 3. Germline CDR1 reads SNHLY; CDR2 reads FYNNEI. The CDR3 runs to 13 residues. CDR3 loop: CASTGTVNEKLFF. The CDR3 coding sequence is TGTGCCAGCACCGGGACAGTTAATGAAAAACTGTTTTTT.

In this sample, this clone turned up once. The chain is built from TRBV6-1 and TRBJ1-1; D not resolved. V dropped 6 bases and J dropped 0 bases, with 8 bases sitting between them. Looked up from germline, CDR1 is MNHNS and CDR2 is SASEGT. The CDR3 has 13 amino acids. CDR3 coding DNA: TGTGCCAGCAGGACCGAAATGAACACTGAAGCTTTCTTT. Encoded protein: CASRTEMNTEAFF.

The chain uses TRBV5-5 and TRBJ1-4; no firm D call. Germline loops: CDR1 SGHKS, CDR2 YYEKEE (reference sequence). The length of the CDR3 is 15 residues. The ends were cut back, 2 bases at V and 0 bases at J, with 8 bases in the middle. The CDR3 protein is CASSLTPATNEKLFF. In nucleotides, the CDR3 is TGTGCCAGCAGCTTAACGCCTGCAACTAATGAAAAACTGTTTTTT. The variable domain in full, with the rest retrieved from reference TRBV5-5 and TRBJ1-4, is DAGVTQSPTHLIKTRGQQVTLRCSPISGHKSVSWYQQVLGQGPQFIFQYYEKEERGRGNFPDRFSARQFPNYSSELNVNALLLGDSALYLCASSLTPATNEKLFFGSGTQLSVL.

This clone occurred once. The chain combines TRBV5-1 with TRBJ1-2; a possible D gene is TRBD1 (5 bases). Germline loops: CDR1 SGHRS, CDR2 YFSETQ. The CDR3 covers 15 residues. The V end lost 0 bases, the J end lost 6 bases, and 15 bases lay between the germline ends. CDR3 amino acids: CASSLGGTEAHGYTF. The CDR3 DNA sequence: TGCGCCAGCAGCTTGGGGGGGACCGAGGCCCATGGCTACACCTTC.

This clone occurred a few times. The chain uses TRBV2 and TRBJ1-6; TRBD1 is a possible D gene (5 bases). Germline lookup yields CDR1 SNHLY and CDR2 FYNNEI. The CDR3 is 13 amino acids. V was cut by 11 bases and J by 11 bases, with 19 bases left in between. CDR3 sequence (DNA): TGTGCCGGCCAGCGGGCCCGGGGGGCACCCCTCCACTTT. This gives the protein CAGQRARGAPLHF.

The genes are TRBV4-1 and TRBJ2-3; tentative D call: TRBD1 (5 bases). The germline V and J ends were trimmed by 1 base and 0 bases, with 11 bases remaining between them. CDR3 length: 16 residues. Germline V gene sequence: CDR1 MGHRA, CDR2 YSYEKL. In DNA, the CDR3 is TGCGCCAGCAGCCAAGGTGGGGCAGCTAGCACAGATACGCAGTATTTT. This sequence encodes CASSQGGAASTDTQYF.

The CDR3 nucleotides read TGTGCCTGGAGTCCAGGGGGGTCGAACACTGAAGCTTTCTTT. This encodes CAWSPGGSNTEAFF. The genes are TRBV30 and TRBJ1-1, with TRBD1 matching 7 bases. After removal of 2 bases from V and 1 base from J, the junction contained 4 bases not matched to a gene. The CDR3 loop spans 14 amino acids. CDR1 and CDR2 (germline): GTSNPN, SVGIG (reference sequence).

The J gene is TRBJ2-5, the V gene TRBV5-1; 14 positions agree with TRBD2. Per the germline V gene, CDR1 is SGHRS and CDR2 is YFSETQ. After removal of 4 bases from V and 6 bases from J, the junction contained 5 bases not matched to a gene. The CDR3 is made up of 15 amino acids. CDR3 sequence (DNA): TGCGCCAGCAGCGCCGGGACTAGCGGGAGAAAGACCCAGTACTTC. Residues: CASSAGTSGRKTQYF.